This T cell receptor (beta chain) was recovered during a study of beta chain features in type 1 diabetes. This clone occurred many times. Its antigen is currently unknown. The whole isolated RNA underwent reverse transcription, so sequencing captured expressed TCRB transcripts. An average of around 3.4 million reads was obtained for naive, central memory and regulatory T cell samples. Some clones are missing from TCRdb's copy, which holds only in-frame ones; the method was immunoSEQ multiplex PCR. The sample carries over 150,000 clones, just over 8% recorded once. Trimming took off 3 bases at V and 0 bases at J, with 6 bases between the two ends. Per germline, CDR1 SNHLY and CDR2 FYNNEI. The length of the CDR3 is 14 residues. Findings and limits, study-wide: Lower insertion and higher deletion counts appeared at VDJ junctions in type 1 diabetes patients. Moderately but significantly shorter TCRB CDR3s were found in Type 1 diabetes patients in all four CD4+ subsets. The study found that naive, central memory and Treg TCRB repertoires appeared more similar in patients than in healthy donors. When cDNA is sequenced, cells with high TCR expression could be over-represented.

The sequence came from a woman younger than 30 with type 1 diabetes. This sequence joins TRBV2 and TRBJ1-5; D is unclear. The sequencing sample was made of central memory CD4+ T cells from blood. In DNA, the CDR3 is TGTGCCAGCAGTGACGGGGATAGCAATCAGCCCCAGCATTTT. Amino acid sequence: CASSDGDSNQPQHF.